This T cell receptor beta chain was observed in a study of beta chain features in type 1 diabetes. Study-wide background: The patients were much like the healthy donors in age, gender and cell yields.

General observations from the study: Whether HLA type affects TCRB rearrangement stayed undetermined in the present work. Moderately but significantly shorter TCRB CDR3s were found in Type 1 diabetes patients in all four CD4+ subsets. Researchers reported that naive, central memory and Treg TCRB repertoires appeared more similar in patients than in healthy donors.

This clone was observed a handful of times. Its specificity is unknown. Every bit of the isolated RNA underwent reverse transcription, so sequencing read expressed TCRB transcripts. Sequencing used immunoSEQ multiplex PCR; TCRdb keeps in-frame clones, though not all of them. The sample yields around 710,000 clones, around 12% seen once. With 4 bases removed from V and 6 bases from J, the gap between germline ends came to 16 bases. Germline V gene data show CDR1 as SGHNT and CDR2 as YYREEE (reference sequence). The CDR3 contains 14 residues. The chain links TRBV5-4 to TRBJ1-2; D might be TRBD1 (5 bases). The source of this sequence is a young man with type 1 diabetes. The sequenced material came from naive CD4+ T cells from blood. CDR3 region: CASSIRQPLDGYTF. For the CDR3, the DNA is TGTGCCAGCAGCATACGACAGCCTCTTGATGGCTACACCTTC.